The entry below gives a single T cell receptor beta chain sequence along with its context. What it binds is unknown. This record belongs to a study of blood T cells in healthy people across ages. General study findings and limits: It was the long-lived donors that had more naive CD4+ cells and higher diversity than aged donors.

CDR1 SGDLS and CDR2 YYNGEE come from the germline V gene. The germline V and J ends were trimmed by 3 bases and 4 bases, with 13 bases remaining between them. The CDR3 has 14 amino acids. It was with a sample-barcoded 5' primer and a J-beta primer mix that a second PCR of roughly 7 to 12 cycles was run. Each single sample gave us at least 2.5 million CDR3-containing paired-end reads. TCRdb called the 5' RACE reads again in MiXCR, with one record for every CDR3 protein. The table records over a million distinct CDR3 sequences, roughly 59% of them present only once. The chain has TRBV9 and TRBJ1-1; D not resolved. This sequence was found in a man younger than 35 in good health. What was sequenced was blood. The CDR3 bases are TGTGCCAGCAGCGCCACAAGGGTTTCCACTGAAGCTTTCTTT. It yields the protein CASSATRVSTEAFF.